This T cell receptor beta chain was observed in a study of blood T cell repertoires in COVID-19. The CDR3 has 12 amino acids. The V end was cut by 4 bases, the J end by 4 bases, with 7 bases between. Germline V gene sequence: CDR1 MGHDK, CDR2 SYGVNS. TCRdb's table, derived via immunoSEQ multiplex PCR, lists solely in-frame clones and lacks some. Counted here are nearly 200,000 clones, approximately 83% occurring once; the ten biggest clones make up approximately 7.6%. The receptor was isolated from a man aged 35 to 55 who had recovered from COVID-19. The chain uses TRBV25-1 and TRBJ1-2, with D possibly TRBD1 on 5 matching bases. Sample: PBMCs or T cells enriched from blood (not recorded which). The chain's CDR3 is CASSGQRYGYTF. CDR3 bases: TGTGCCAGCAGTGGACAGCGCTATGGCTACACCTTC.